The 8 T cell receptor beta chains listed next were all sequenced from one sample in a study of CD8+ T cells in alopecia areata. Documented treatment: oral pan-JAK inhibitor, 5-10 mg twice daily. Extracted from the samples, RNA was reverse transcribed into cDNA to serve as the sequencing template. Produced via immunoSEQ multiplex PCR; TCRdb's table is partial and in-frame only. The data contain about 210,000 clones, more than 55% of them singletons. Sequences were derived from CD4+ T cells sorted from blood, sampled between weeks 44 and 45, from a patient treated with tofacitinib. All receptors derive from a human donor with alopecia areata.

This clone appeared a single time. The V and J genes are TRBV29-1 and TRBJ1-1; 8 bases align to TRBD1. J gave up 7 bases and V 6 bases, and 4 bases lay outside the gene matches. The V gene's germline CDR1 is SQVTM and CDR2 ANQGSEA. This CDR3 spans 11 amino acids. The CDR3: CSVQGAGEAFF. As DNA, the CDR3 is TGCAGCGTCCAGGGGGCGGGTGAAGCTTTCTTT.

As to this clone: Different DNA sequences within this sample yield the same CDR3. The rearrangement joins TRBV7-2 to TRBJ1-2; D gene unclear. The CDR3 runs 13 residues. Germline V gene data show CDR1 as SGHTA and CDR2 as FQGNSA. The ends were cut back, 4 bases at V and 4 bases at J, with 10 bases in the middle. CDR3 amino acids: CASSSGRSYGYTF. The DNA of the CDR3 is TGTGCCAGCAGCTCAGGTAGAAGCTATGGCTACACCTTC.

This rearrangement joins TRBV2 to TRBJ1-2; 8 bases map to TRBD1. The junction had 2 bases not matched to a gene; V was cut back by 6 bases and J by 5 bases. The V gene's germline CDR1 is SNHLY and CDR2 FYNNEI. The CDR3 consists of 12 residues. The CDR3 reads CASSQGAYGYTF. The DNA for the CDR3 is TGTGCCAGCAGCCAGGGGGCGTATGGCTACACCTTC.

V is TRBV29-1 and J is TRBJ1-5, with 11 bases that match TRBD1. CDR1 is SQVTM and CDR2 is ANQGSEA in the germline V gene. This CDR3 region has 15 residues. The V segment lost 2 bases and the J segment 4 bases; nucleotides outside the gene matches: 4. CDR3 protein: CSVEIGTGGNQPQHF. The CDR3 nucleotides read TGCAGCGTTGAAATCGGGACAGGGGGTAATCAGCCCCAGCATTTT.

The CDR3 DNA follows: TGCGCCAGCAGCGGCCGGGCGGGGAGGAACACTGAAGCTTTCTTT. It codes for CASSGRAGRNTEAFF. The chain recombines TRBV5-1 with TRBJ1-1, with D uncertain. The V gene lost 4 bases and the J gene lost 1 base, with 14 bases spanning the gap. The CDR3 has 15 amino acids. Per the germline V gene, CDR1 is SGHRS and CDR2 is YFSETQ.

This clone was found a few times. This chain's CDR3 is CASSFAGGRPQHF. The DNA for the CDR3 is TGTGCCAGCAGTTTTGCAGGAGGTAGGCCCCAGCATTTT. V and J are TRBV28 and TRBJ1-5; no clear D. Germline V lookup: CDR1 MDHEN, CDR2 SYDVKM. Trimming took 3 bases from V and 9 from J, leaving 12 bases between them. The CDR3 runs to 13 residues.

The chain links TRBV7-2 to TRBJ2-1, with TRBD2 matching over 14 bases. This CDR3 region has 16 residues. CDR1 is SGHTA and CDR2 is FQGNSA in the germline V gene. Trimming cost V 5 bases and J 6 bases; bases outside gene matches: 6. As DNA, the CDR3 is TGTGCCAGCAGCCCCGGACTAGCGGGGGGCCTCAATGAGCAGTTCTTC. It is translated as CASSPGLAGGLNEQFF.

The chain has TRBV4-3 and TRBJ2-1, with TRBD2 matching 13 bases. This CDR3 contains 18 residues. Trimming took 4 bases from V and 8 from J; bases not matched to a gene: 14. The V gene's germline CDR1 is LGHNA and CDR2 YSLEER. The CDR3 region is CASSRRLAGGHLGDEQFF. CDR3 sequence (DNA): TGCGCCAGCAGCCGACGACTAGCGGGGGGCCATTTGGGCGATGAGCAGTTCTTC.